This T cell receptor (beta chain) was retrieved from a study of Graves' ophthalmopathy and Graves' hyperthyroidism. As the template, RNA transcripts were used to amplify TCR beta CDR3 regions. HTBI primers served in a first-round RT-PCR, which a second-round multiplex PCR followed. MiXCR, applied by TCRdb to the multiplex PCR reads, yields one record per CDR3 protein. This table has about 500,000 distinct CDR3 sequences, under 15% appearing once. The length of the CDR3 is 13 residues. CDR1 is ENHRY, CDR2 SYGVKD, per germline. The V gene end was trimmed by 10 bases and the J gene end by 14 bases; junction bases not matched to a gene: 18. Many counts were recorded for this clonotype.

This clonotype was obtained from a woman in her 30s with Graves' ophthalmopathy. The source material was blood. The chain recombines TRBV10-3 with TRBJ1-2, with 8 bases identical to TRBD1. The CDR3, as DNA: TGTGCCACCCTAACCCCGGGACAGGAACGGGGGACCTTC. Its translation: CATLTPGQERGTF.